This T cell receptor beta chain was captured by sequencing in a study of OX40 agonist ivuxolimab in advanced cancers. About the study: Partial responses were recorded for three patients, including one with hepatocellular carcinoma and two with cutaneous melanoma.

Germline assignment: CDR1 SGHVS and CDR2 FQNEAQ. This CDR3 has 14 residues. V shed 1 base and J shed 0 bases, with 6 bases lying between them. Patients were ruled out by autoimmune disease history or systemic immunosuppression. Clones were read by immunoSEQ multiplex PCR, and TCRdb kept only the in-frame ones, dropping some. This table has 77,000 or so clones, roughly nine tenths appearing once. V usage is TRBV7-8 and J usage is TRBJ2-5, with D unresolved. The clonotype comes from an adult with an advanced solid tumor such as melanoma, head and neck, liver or kidney cancer. The source material was CD4+ or CD8+ T cells sorted from blood, sampled in a trial of the OX40 agonist ivuxolimab. CDR3 sequence reads: CASSLVTYQETQYF. In DNA, the CDR3 is TGTGCCAGCAGCTTAGTTACATACCAAGAGACCCAGTACTTC.